The TCR beta chain described here comes from a study of blood T cells in healthy people across ages. CDR3 size: 16 residues. In germline, CDR1 is LGHDT, CDR2 YNNKEL (reference sequence). Trimming pared 4 bases from V and 4 bases from J, leaving 16 bases between. A second about 6 to 12 cycle PCR used barcoded and J-beta primers. TCRdb reanalysed the 5' RACE reads using MiXCR and keeps one entry per CDR3 protein. The sample contains approximately 760,000 distinct CDR3 sequences, more than 20% of which appear only once. These data were also filed under a second study, of T cells of mothers and their children.

The clonotype originates from a boy aged 5-17 years in good health. Input material: blood. The chain links TRBV3-1 to TRBJ2-2; weak D call: TRBD2 (6 bases). The DNA for the CDR3 is TGTGCCAGCAGCCCGGGACTCGTGGTAAGCACCGGGGAGCTGTTTTTT. Amino acid sequence: CASSPGLVVSTGELFF.